This T cell receptor (beta chain) was obtained from a study of PD-1 blockade in classical Hodgkin lymphoma. A remark on this clone: Its target is not known.

TCRdb's copy holds only in-frame clones and misses some; the assay was immunoSEQ multiplex PCR. The sample consists of roughly 31,000 clones, around 92% of them appearing once. Points from the study as a whole: What drove the repertoire differences, possibly disease activity or prior therapy, has not been defined. Relative to healthy donors, newly diagnosed patients reportedly had lower baseline TCR diversity, which was reported as lower still in relapsed/refractory patients.

Time point described: newly diagnosed, previously untreated cHL patient sample. Magnetic negative selection served to purify CD4+ T cells out of PBMCs that had been thawed. Newly diagnosed, untreated classical Hodgkin lymphoma PBMCs served as comparison. Germline-derived CDR1 and CDR2 are MDHEN and SYDVKM. Between the trimmed V and J ends, which lost 6 bases and 5 bases, there was a span of 10 bases. The CDR3 spans 13 residues. This receptor was taken from a human donor with classical Hodgkin lymphoma. V usage is TRBV28 and J usage is TRBJ2-2; tentative D call: TRBD2 (6 bases). The sequenced sample consisted of CD4+ T cells from blood. The CDR3 nucleotides read TGTGCCAGCAGGAGACTAGGAACCGGGGAGCTGTTTTTT. This sequence encodes CASRRLGTGELFF. The whole variable domain, remainder taken from reference TRBV28 and TRBJ2-2, is DVKVTQSSRYLVKRTGEKVFLECVQDMDHENMFWYRQDPGLGLRLIYFSYDVKMKEKGDIPEGYSVSREKKERFSLILESASTNQTSMYLCASRRLGTGELFFGEGSRLTVL.